Listed here are 5 T cell receptor beta chains from one sample, sequenced in a study of blood T cell repertoires in COVID-19. Sequencing used immunoSEQ multiplex PCR; TCRdb keeps in-frame clones, though not all of them. The table shows hundreds of thousands of clones, with around 85% occurring only once. Sequencing was done on a sample of PBMCs or T cells enriched from blood (not recorded which). The receptors shown here come from a woman between 50 and 59 years old in a cohort exposed to, infected with or recovered from COVID-19 (not recorded which).

This clone occurred many times. The V and J genes are TRBV19 and TRBJ2-7; no firm D call. This CDR3 has 14 amino acids. Germline V gene data show CDR1 as LNHDA and CDR2 as SQIVND (reference sequence). The germline V and J ends were trimmed by 3 bases and 0 bases, with 9 bases remaining between them. The CDR3 spells CASSINGNSYEQYF. CDR3 nucleotides: TGTGCCAGTAGTATTAATGGCAACTCCTACGAGCAGTACTTC.

This chain joins TRBV6-1 and TRBJ1-3, with TRBD1 identical over 7 bases. CDR1 and CDR2 (germline): MNHNS, SASEGT. V trimming: 2 bases; J trimming: 4 bases; junction bases outside the gene matches: 2. The length of the CDR3 is 14 residues. The CDR3 DNA reads as TGTGCCAGCAGTGAACCAGGGGGAGGAAACACCATATATTTT. Translated, it gives CASSEPGGGNTIYF.

The V and J genes are TRBV7-8 and TRBJ1-1, with D possibly matching TRBD1 (5 bases). Germline V CDR1 and CDR2: SGHVS, FQNEAQ. The V end was cut by 5 bases, the J end by 0 bases, with 13 bases between. There are 15 residues in the CDR3. CDR3 in amino acids: CASSALDTLNTEAFF. The CDR3 DNA sequence: TGTGCCAGCAGCGCACTGGACACCCTGAACACTGAAGCTTTCTTT.

The J gene is TRBJ2-5, the V gene TRBV5-8, with a tentative D call TRBD2 (6 bases). The V end lost 5 bases, the J end lost 5 bases, and 13 bases lay between the germline ends. CDR3 length: 13 residues. The germline gives CDR1 SGHTS, CDR2 YDEGEE. This chain's CDR3 is CASRGLLGETQYF. CDR3 nucleotide sequence: TGTGCCAGCAGGGGACTTCTGGGGGAGACCCAGTACTTC.

This chain links TRBV30 with TRBJ1-6; a weak D match, TRBD1 (6 bases). The CDR3 extends over 13 amino acids. Germline V gene sequence: CDR1 GTSNPN, CDR2 SVGIG (reference sequence). The V end was cut by 5 bases, the J end by 6 bases, with 11 bases between. The CDR3 region has the DNA TGTGCCTGGGGGGGACAAACTAATTCACCCCTCCACTTT. Its protein product is CAWGGQTNSPLHF.